The TCR beta chain under discussion was sequenced for a study of T cell repertoires in cytomegalovirus infection. Germline values: CDR1 LNHDA, CDR2 SQIVND (reference sequence). The CDR3 consists of 13 residues. With 10 bases removed from V and 6 bases from J, the gap between germline ends came to 17 bases. This clonotype was recorded a few times. The target antigen is unknown. TCRdb processed the reads anew with MiXCR; each CDR3 protein has one entry. This sample carries some 450,000 distinct CDR3 sequences, about a third of them seen once, and the ten largest clones take approximately 14%. General study points: Clonotypes of TCR beta that were HLA-C-restricted and CMV-specific dominated the ex vivo response. People with CMV and the relevant HLA were identified by cumulative public TCR beta family frequency.

The source material was PBMCs. This TCR came from a human donor in good health (CMV status not recorded). Some clones in this sample may be carry-over from other donors' samples. This chain links TRBV19 with TRBJ2-3, with a possible D match to TRBD1 (5 bases). The DNA for the CDR3 is TGTGCCACTAGGGGTAGTATCGGCGATACGCAGTATTTT. It encodes CATRGSIGDTQYF.